The next 22 T cell receptor beta chains were all read from a single sample in a study of CD8 T cells in Susac syndrome. Random-hexamer reverse transcription was applied to about 0.45 to 1 ug RNA. MiXCR was run by TCRdb on the immunoSEQ multiplex PCR reads, yielding one entry per CDR3 protein. The sample shows around 150,000 distinct CDR3 sequences, approximately 95% of them seen only once. Sample: CD8+ T cells from PBMCs. The receptors stem from a human donor in good health.

Written as DNA, the CDR3 is TGTGCCAGCTCCGGGGACTTCTCCTACAATGAGCAGTTCTTC. Protein sequence: CASSGDFSYNEQFF. The rearrangement links TRBV9 to TRBJ2-1; perhaps TRBD2 as D (6 bases). The V end lost 7 bases, the J end lost 0 bases, and 11 bases lay between the germline ends. This CDR3 contains 14 residues. Per the germline V gene, CDR1 is SGDLS and CDR2 is YYNGEE.

The V call is TRBV20-1, the J call TRBJ2-1, with D perhaps TRBD1 (6 bases). Trimming shortened V by 6 bases and J by 1 base, and 13 bases separated the two germline ends. CDR1 is DFQATT and CDR2 is SNEGSKA in the germline V gene (reference sequence). CDR3 length: 14 amino acids. The DNA for the CDR3 is TGCAGTGCGGCAGGGACACCATCCTACAATGAGCAGTTCTTC. Residues: CSAAGTPSYNEQFF.

The chain recombines TRBV27 with TRBJ2-1; 10 bases map to TRBD1. V lost 10 bases, J lost 9 bases, and 9 bases stayed unmatched. CDR1 is MNHEY and CDR2 is SMNVEV in the germline V gene (reference sequence). The CDR3 loop spans 13 amino acids. In nucleotides, the CDR3 is TGTGCCATTTTCGGGACAGGGGAAGGTGAGCAGTTCTTC. This encodes CAIFGTGEGEQFF.

This clonotype was seen a single time. The rearrangement joins TRBV29-1 to TRBJ2-7, with 7 bases that match TRBD1. The V gene end was trimmed by 2 bases and the J gene end by 3 bases; junction bases not matched to a gene: 10. The CDR3 totals 15 residues. CDR1 and CDR2 (germline): SQVTM, ANQGSEA. The CDR3 DNA reads as TGCAGCGTTGAACTACGGGACAGACAGAACTACGAGCAGTACTTC. The encoded protein is CSVELRDRQNYEQYF.

This sequence joins TRBV9 and TRBJ2-1, with 7 bases that match TRBD2. Germline V gene lookup returns CDR1 SGDLS and CDR2 YYNGEE. With V trimmed by 4 bases and J by 5 bases, 9 bases remained unmatched. The CDR3 totals 15 residues. The CDR3 reads CASSFSGLNDNEQFF. The CDR3 nucleotides are TGTGCCAGCAGCTTTAGCGGGTTGAACGACAATGAGCAGTTCTTC.

This chain uses TRBV29-1 with TRBJ2-2; D remains unclear. V gave up 1 base and J gave up 4 bases, with 10 bases separating them. The CDR3 sequence is 14 residues long. Looked up from germline, CDR1 is SQVTM and CDR2 is ANQGSEA. CDR3 sequence: CSVEGLVRTGELFF. CDR3 DNA: TGCAGCGTTGAAGGACTGGTTCGCACCGGGGAGCTGTTTTTT.

The chain couples TRBV6-2 or TRBV6-3 to TRBJ2-1; D perhaps matches TRBD2 (5 bases). Germline CDR1 MNHEY, CDR2 SVGEGT. V was pared by 6 bases and J by 7 bases, with 16 bases between. The CDR3 runs to 14 residues. DNA of the CDR3: TGTGCCAGCAGCCCCGAGGAGGCCGTTAATGAGCAGTTCTTC. Residues: CASSPEEAVNEQFF.

This chain uses TRBV4-3 with TRBJ2-5, with a possible D match to TRBD2 (6 bases). CDR1 and CDR2 (germline): LGHNA, YSLEER. V lost 0 bases, J lost 2 bases, and 16 bases lay in between. CDR3 size: 17 residues. CDR3 coding DNA: TGCGCCAGCAGCCAAGATCCCGGACTAACTCCGCAAGAGACCCAGTACTTC. Translation gives CASSQDPGLTPQETQYF.

This sequence joins TRBV27 and TRBJ2-7; D gene uncertain. V was cut by 4 bases and J by 6 bases, with 7 bases left in between. CDR1 MNHEY and CDR2 SMNVEV come from the germline V gene (reference sequence). This CDR3 has 11 amino acids. The CDR3 DNA reads as TGTGCCAGCAGTTCCCCCCGCGAGCAGTACTTC. Translation gives CASSSPREQYF.

The J gene is TRBJ2-7, the V gene TRBV27; D not resolved. This CDR3 has 15 residues. Germline V gene sequence: CDR1 MNHEY, CDR2 SMNVEV (reference sequence). V shed 6 bases and J shed 2 bases, with 17 bases lying between them. This CDR3 is CASSLIESRAYEQYF. The CDR3 coding sequence is TGTGCCAGCAGCTTGATAGAAAGTAGAGCCTACGAGCAGTACTTC.

This chain uses TRBV9 with TRBJ2-7; perhaps TRBD1 as D (5 bases). CDR1 and CDR2 (germline): SGDLS, YYNGEE. This CDR3 is built from 12 residues. V lost 4 bases and J lost 7, with 12 bases in between. The CDR3 DNA follows: TGTGCCAGCAGCAGGGGTTCGGGTGAGCAGTACTTC. Translated, it gives CASSRGSGEQYF.

This clonotype was seen only once. The V and J genes are TRBV7-9 and TRBJ2-7; tentative D call: TRBD1 (6 bases). The CDR3 extends over 14 amino acids. V lost 4 bases and J lost 2, with 12 bases in between. Germline CDR1 and CDR2: SEHNR and FQNEAQ (reference sequence). This chain's CDR3 is CASSSGHHPYEQYF. CDR3 nucleotide sequence: TGTGCCAGCAGCTCGGGACACCATCCCTACGAGCAGTACTTC.

The V call is TRBV9, the J call TRBJ2-7, with D perhaps TRBD2 (6 bases). Germline V CDR1 and CDR2: SGDLS, YYNGEE. This CDR3 contains 14 residues. Trimming removed 4 bases at V and 2 bases at J, with 13 bases between. The CDR3 region is CASSPSGETYEQYF. As DNA, the CDR3 is TGTGCCAGCAGCCCGTCGGGAGAAACCTACGAGCAGTACTTC.

This chain joins TRBV9 and TRBJ2-1; possibly TRBD2 for D (5 bases). CDR1 SGDLS and CDR2 YYNGEE come from the germline V gene. Trimming left V 2 bases short and J 11 bases short, with 11 bases between. The CDR3 runs to 12 residues. The CDR3 DNA reads TGTGCCAGCAGCGTTGGGAGCGGTAAGCAGTTCTTC. This gives the protein CASSVGSGKQFF.

The V call is TRBV29-1, the J call TRBJ2-7; D is uncertain. CDR3 length: 12 residues. The germline CDR1 and CDR2 sequences are SQVTM and ANQGSEA. Deletions cut 4 bases from V and 2 bases from J, with 9 bases between. CDR3 protein: CSVVVDTYEQYF. In nucleotides, the CDR3 is TGCAGCGTTGTAGTTGACACCTACGAGCAGTACTTC.

V and J are TRBV7-2 and TRBJ2-7, with 9 bases lining up with TRBD2. Germline V gene sequence: CDR1 SGHTA, CDR2 FQGNSA. J was trimmed by 2 bases and V by 5 bases; bases with no gene match: 4. The CDR3 consists of 14 residues. This CDR3 is CASSRQRGAYEQYF. In nucleotides, the CDR3 is TGTGCCAGCAGCCGTCAGCGGGGGGCCTACGAGCAGTACTTC. The complete variable domain, with remaining parts taken from reference TRBV7-2 and TRBJ2-7, reads GAGVSQSPSNKVTEKGKDVELRCDPISGHTALYWYRQSLGQGLEFLIYFQGNSAPDKSGLPSDRFSAERTGGSVSTLTIQRTQQEDSAVYLCASSRQRGAYEQYFGPGTRLTVT.

This clonotype was observed a handful of times. The genes are TRBV29-1 and TRBJ2-7; D is unresolved. V was clipped by 3 bases and J by 4 bases, with 10 bases between them. The CDR3 is 12 amino acids. The germline gives CDR1 SQVTM, CDR2 ANQGSEA. CDR3 DNA: TGCAGCGTTGAGAGATCGCCTTACGAGCAGTACTTC. The encoded protein is CSVERSPYEQYF.

The chain couples TRBV7-6 to TRBJ1-1; D perhaps matches TRBD1 (6 bases). Germline V gene sequence: CDR1 SGHVS, CDR2 FNYEAQ. The CDR3 is 15 residues long. The V end was cut by 5 bases, the J end by 2 bases, with 15 bases between. The CDR3 is CASSPRGGVNTEAFF. CDR3 coding DNA: TGTGCCAGCAGCCCGAGGGGGGGAGTTAACACTGAAGCTTTCTTT.

Regarding this clonotype: One end of the junction is discordant with germline, which a read error may explain. The chain recombines TRBV20-1 with TRBJ1-1; 7 bases match TRBD1. The CDR3 covers 13 residues. The V gene's germline CDR1 is DFQATT and CDR2 SNEGSKA (reference sequence). The chain's CDR3 is CSATDRRYTEAFF. CDR3 nucleotides: TGCAGTGCTACGGACAGGCGCTACACTGAAGCCTTCTTT.

V is TRBV30 and J is TRBJ2-7; D is ambiguous. Germline V CDR1 and CDR2: GTSNPN, SVGIG (reference sequence). V lost 2 bases and J 0 bases, leaving 5 bases between the germline ends. CDR3 length: 12 residues. DNA for the CDR3: TGTGCCTGGAGTCGGGTCTCCTACGAGCAGTACTTC. Translating it yields CAWSRVSYEQYF.

This rearrangement joins TRBV27 to TRBJ2-7; a weak D match, TRBD1 (6 bases). This CDR3 is 12 amino acids long. Trimming pared 3 bases from V and 4 bases from J, leaving 7 bases between. The germline gives CDR1 MNHEY, CDR2 SMNVEV (reference sequence). The CDR3 bases are TGTGCCAGCAGTTTTAGGGGGTACGAGCAGTACTTC. Its protein is CASSFRGYEQYF.

This clonotype was picked up a small number of times. The chain has TRBV29-1 and TRBJ1-1; D unresolved. Germline values: CDR1 SQVTM, CDR2 ANQGSEA. V was trimmed by 4 bases and J by 1 base, leaving 7 bases between them. This CDR3 is 12 amino acids long. The CDR3, as DNA: TGCAGCGTTGTCCCCCCGAACACTGAAGCTTTCTTT. It codes for CSVVPPNTEAFF. Complete variable domain (other parts from reference TRBV29-1 and TRBJ1-1): SAVISQKPSRDICQRGTSLTIQCQVDSQVTMMFWYRQQPGQSLTLIATANQGSEATYESGFVIDKFPISRPNLTFSTLTVSNMSPEDSSIYLCSVVPPNTEAFFGQGTRLTVV.